The 17 T cell receptor beta chains presented below share a single source sample, sequenced in a study of identical twins. TCRdb re-called the 5' RACE reads with MiXCR, one entry per CDR3 protein. This table has about 260,000 distinct CDR3 sequences, about 7% appearing once. This sample also belongs to another study, concerning yellow fever vaccine responses in identical twins.

Sequencing was performed on memory (CD45RO+) T cells sorted from blood. The receptor set was obtained from a woman younger than 30 in good health.

The sample holds a few counts of this clonotype. The chain uses TRBV18 and TRBJ1-5, with D perhaps TRBD1 (6 bases). The CDR3 spans 14 residues. Germline assignment: CDR1 KGHSH and CDR2 LQKENI. V lost 5 bases and J 3 bases, leaving 11 bases between the germline ends. The CDR3 reads CASSATGLNQPQHF. DNA of the CDR3: TGTGCCAGCTCAGCGACAGGACTCAATCAGCCCCAGCATTTT.

A few counts support this clonotype. The V call is TRBV20-1, the J call TRBJ2-3; D gene uncertain. Germline V gene sequence: CDR1 DFQATT, CDR2 SNEGSKA (reference sequence). The CDR3 loop spans 14 amino acids. The V end was cut by 1 base, the J end by 0 bases, with 8 bases between. DNA of the CDR3: TGCAGTGCTAGAGGGGGTCTTAGCACAGATACGCAGTATTTT. Translation: CSARGGLSTDTQYF.

This clonotype came up a few times. At one of its ends the junction is not consistent with the germline gene, which may arise from a read error. This chain connects TRBV7-9 to TRBJ1-6; no clear D gene. The CDR3 length is 14 residues. Germline loops: CDR1 SEHNR, CDR2 FQNEAQ (reference sequence). CDR3 bases: TGTGCCAGCAGCCTAGCCCCCTTAGATTCACCCCTCCACTTT. Its translation is CASSLAPLDSPLHF.

This clonotype was seen only a few times. This rearrangement joins TRBV21-1 to TRBJ2-5; TRBD1, the table's D call, lacks a check against the DNA. TRBV21-1 is annotated as a pseudogene. The CDR3 is made up of 16 amino acids. The CDR3, as DNA: TGTGCCAGCAGCCCAACAAGGGGGGGGACGCAAGAGACCCAGTACTTC. As protein: CASSPTRGGTQETQYF.

This clonotype was seen a few times. This chain uses TRBV2 with TRBJ2-1; 10 bases match TRBD2. The CDR3 runs 15 residues. Losses at the gene ends were 4 bases for V and 9 bases for J; bases not matched to a gene: 9. CDR1 SNHLY and CDR2 FYNNEI come from the germline V gene. The CDR3 DNA follows: TGTGCCAGCAGTGTCCGCCTAGCGGGAGCGGGTGAGCAGTTCTTC. Protein sequence: CASSVRLAGAGEQFF.

The chain uses TRBV5-1 and TRBJ2-7; 10 bases map to TRBD1. The CDR3 length is 17 residues. The V gene's germline CDR1 is SGHRS and CDR2 YFSETQ. Trimming took 0 bases from V and 5 from J; bases not matched to a gene: 11. The CDR3 region has the DNA TGCGCCAGCAGCTTGGTATTCAGCGACAGGGGGCATCACGAGCAGTACTTC. Translating it yields CASSLVFSDRGHHEQYF.

This clonotype was seen a few times. This chain links TRBV3-1 with TRBJ2-2; D gene ambiguous. The ends were cut back, 1 base at V and 5 bases at J, with 8 bases in the middle. This CDR3 has 14 residues. Germline CDR1 and CDR2: LGHDT and YNNKEL (reference sequence). CDR3 protein: CASSQGHSTGELFF. The CDR3 nucleotides read TGTGCCAGCAGCCAAGGACATTCTACCGGGGAGCTGTTTTTT.

The sample holds a few counts of this clonotype. The rearrangement uses TRBV20-1 and TRBJ2-4; D gene unclear. Germline values: CDR1 DFQATT, CDR2 SNEGSKA (reference sequence). The CDR3 is 13 amino acids. Trimming removed 3 bases from V and 0 bases from J, with 6 bases in between. CDR3 protein: CSARNSAKNIQYF. CDR3 nucleotide sequence: TGCAGTGCTAGGAATTCAGCCAAAAACATTCAGTACTTC.

V and J are TRBV7-7 and TRBJ1-1; D unresolved. The CDR3 consists of 13 residues. Trimming removed 2 bases at V and 7 bases at J, with 11 bases between. Looked up from germline, CDR1 is SSHAT and CDR2 is FNYEAQ (reference sequence). This chain's CDR3 is CASSLRVGGEAFF. CDR3 DNA: TGTGCCAGCAGCTTAAGGGTCGGCGGTGAAGCTTTCTTT.

The table lists this clonotype with many counts. The chain employs TRBV7-2 and TRBJ1-5; D gene ambiguous. This CDR3 has 14 amino acids. V was pared by 1 base and J by 0 bases, with 4 bases between. Germline V gene sequence: CDR1 SGHTA, CDR2 FQGNSA. For the CDR3, the DNA is TGTGCCAGCAGCTTAGTGAATAGCAATCAGCCCCAGCATTTT. It specifies CASSLVNSNQPQHF.

This clonotype showed up just a few times. This chain joins TRBV10-3 and TRBJ1-6; D remains unclear. Germline assignment: CDR1 ENHRY and CDR2 SYGVKD. Trimming took off 2 bases at V and 9 bases at J, with 14 bases between the two ends. This CDR3 spans 15 amino acids. The CDR3 nucleotides are TGTGCCATCAGTGAGGAGGCAGTAATTCGTTCACCCCTCCACTTT. The encoded protein is CAISEEAVIRSPLHF.

V is TRBV6-5 and J is TRBJ2-1, with 8 nucleotides matching TRBD2. This CDR3 has 16 amino acids. With 0 bases clipped from V and 1 base from J, the junction kept 2 bases outside the gene matches. Per germline, CDR1 MNHEY and CDR2 SVGAGI. CDR3 loop: CASSYSSGGSYNEQFF. In DNA, the CDR3 is TGTGCCAGCAGTTACTCCTCGGGGGGGTCCTACAATGAGCAGTTCTTC.

The chain has TRBV10-3 and TRBJ2-1, with TRBD2 matching over 10 bases. CDR3 length: 15 residues. V was clipped by 7 bases and J by 4 bases; unmatched bases: 7. The germline V gene has CDR1 ENHRY and CDR2 SYGVKD. The CDR3 DNA is TGTGCCATCACCGCTAGCGGGGGTGGTTACAATGAGCAGTTCTTC. Translated: CAITASGGGYNEQFF.

This clonotype was detected only a few times. The genes are TRBV5-1 and TRBJ2-7; TRBD2 aligns across 13 bases. The CDR3 sequence is 18 residues long. V lost 4 bases and J lost 6; bases outside the gene matches: 16. Germline V CDR1 and CDR2: SGHRS, YFSETQ. The CDR3 sequence: CASSPSPGTSGEHPEQYF. CDR3 sequence (DNA): TGCGCCAGCAGCCCCAGTCCCGGGACTAGCGGGGAACACCCCGAGCAGTACTTC.

This clonotype was seen more than once but under ten times. The chain couples TRBV18 to TRBJ1-6; D is undetermined. CDR1 is KGHSH and CDR2 is LQKENI in the germline V gene. The CDR3 covers 13 residues. Trimming cost V 2 bases and J 8 bases, with 7 bases left between them. CDR3 protein: CASSPSWDSPLHF. CDR3 in DNA: TGTGCCAGCTCACCAAGTTGGGATTCACCCCTCCACTTT.

This clonotype was recorded a few times. This rearrangement joins TRBV6-1 to TRBJ2-1, with 9 bases fitting TRBD2. Germline CDR1 is MNHNS and CDR2 is SASEGT. The J segment lost 7 bases and the V segment lost 6 bases, leaving 16 bases of the junction unmatched. CDR3 length: 17 amino acids. The CDR3 DNA follows: TGTGCCAGCAGCCGAAGGTGGGGACTAGCCGGCGAAAATGAGCAGTTCTTC. Its protein is CASSRRWGLAGENEQFF.

This clonotype has just a few counts. J is TRBJ2-5 and V is TRBV5-5, with D perhaps TRBD1 (5 bases). The CDR3 length is 15 residues. The germline CDR1 and CDR2 sequences are SGHKS and YYEKEE (reference sequence). Trimming stripped 0 bases from V and 4 bases from J, with 13 bases between. The CDR3 loop is CASSLGLRQGETQYF. The CDR3, as DNA: TGTGCCAGCAGCTTGGGGTTGAGGCAGGGAGAGACCCAGTACTTC.